This is a list of T cell receptor beta chains from one sample in a study of OX40 agonist ivuxolimab in advanced cancers. Here immunoSEQ multiplex PCR was the method, and the copy in TCRdb shows in-frame clones only, minus some. The sample holds approximately 100,000 clones, approximately 90% seen once. This specimen was CD4+ or CD8+ T cells sorted from blood, taken in a trial of the OX40 agonist ivuxolimab. The source of these receptors is an adult with an advanced solid tumor such as melanoma, head and neck, liver or kidney cancer. CDR3s include the opening cysteine and the closing phenylalanine or tryptophan. The D gene is left open where the match is weak. Clone size is given for some rows only: seen once, a few or many times, or a class if the clone is expanded.

d_call j_call clone_size v_call cdr3_nt cdr3_aa
- TRBJ1-4 - TRBV9 TGTGCCAGCAGCGTAGATAATCGGCCTAATGAAAAACTGTTTTTT CASSVDNRPNEKLFF
TRBD1 TRBJ2-5 - TRBV6-6 TGTGCCAGCAGGCAGACGTGGACAGGGCAAGAGACCCAGTACTTC CASRQTWTGQETQYF
- TRBJ2-5 - TRBV11-3 TGTGCCAGCAGCTTAGGGGTACAGGGCCGACAAGAGACCCAGTACTTC CASSLGVQGRQETQYF
- TRBJ2-4 - TRBV6-6 TGTGCCAGCAGAGACAGAGGACTGCTAGCCAAAAACATTCAGTACTTC CASRDRGLLAKNIQYF
TRBD1 TRBJ2-3 - TRBV5-8 TGTGCCAGCAGCACGGGACAGACCAACACAGATACGCAGTATTTT CASSTGQTNTDTQYF
TRBD1 TRBJ1-2 - TRBV7-2 TGTGCCAGCAGCTTAGGACAGGGGGCGAACTATGGCTACACCTTC CASSLGQGANYGYTF
- TRBJ1-5 once TRBV28 TGTGCCAGCAGTCCGGGAGCCAATCAGCCCCAGCATTTT CASSPGANQPQHF
- TRBJ1-5 - TRBV5-3 TGTGCCAGAAGCTTGATGGGTAGAAGCAATCAGCCCCAGCATTTT CARSLMGRSNQPQHF
- TRBJ1-5 - TRBV9 TGTGCCAGCAGTGGACACCCTTCTAATCAGCCCCAGCATTTT CASSGHPSNQPQHF
- TRBJ2-5 - TRBV5-6 TGTGCCAGCAGCCAACCTCCAGGGACTTCATCCAAAGAGACCCAGTACTTC CASSQPPGTSSKETQYF
- TRBJ2-5 - TRBV28 TGTGCCAGCAGTTTATCCCAGGGCCTGGGATACTTC CASSLSQGLGYF
- TRBJ2-2 - TRBV7-8 TGTGCCAGCAGCTTCGGGGCCTTAGCGGCCGGGGAGCTGTTTTTT CASSFGALAAGELFF
- TRBJ2-3 - TRBV7-2 TGTGCCAGCAGCGGCCGAGGGAGTATTAGCACAGATACGCAGTATTTT CASSGRGSISTDTQYF
- TRBJ1-1 - TRBV29-1 TGCAGCGTTTCCCAGAACACTGAAGCTTTCTTT CSVSQNTEAFF
TRBD2 TRBJ2-1 - TRBV18 TGTGCCAGCTCACCAGCGGGAGCTTACAATGAGCAGTTCTTC CASSPAGAYNEQFF
- TRBJ1-1 - TRBV14 TGTGCCAGCAGCCCACAAGCTCGGGTAGCTTTCTTT CASSPQARVAFF
- TRBJ1-1 - TRBV5-1 TGCGCCAGCAGCTTCTTCCGGGACACCTTTACTGAAGCTTTCTTT CASSFFRDTFTEAFF
TRBD1 TRBJ2-7 - TRBV19 TGTGCCAGTAGTATGCCGGGACAGGGGGCGCGGGAGCAGTACTTC CASSMPGQGAREQYF
TRBD1 TRBJ2-7 - TRBV10-3 TGTGCCATCAGTAGCGGGCAGGGGGCTCTCGAGCAGTACTTC CAISSGQGALEQYF
- TRBJ1-1 - TRBV7-2 TGTGCCAGCAGCCCTCTAGGCGTTGAAGCTTTCTTT CASSPLGVEAFF
TRBD1 TRBJ1-2 - TRBV5-4 TGTGCCAGCAGTCACGCCTCGGGACAGAACTATGGCTACACCTTC CASSHASGQNYGYTF
- TRBJ2-5 - TRBV29-1 TGCAGCGTTGGTTCCGGACATAAACAAGAGACCCAGTACTTC CSVGSGHKQETQYF
- TRBJ1-5 - TRBV7-6 TGTGCCAGCAGCTTCCGGGGGGCGGGTCAGCCCCAGCATTTT CASSFRGAGQPQHF
- TRBJ1-1 few TRBV11-2 TGTGCCAGCAGCTCAACGGATAACACTGAAGCTTTCTTT CASSSTDNTEAFF
- TRBJ2-1 - TRBV11-1 TGTGCCAGCAGCTTAGGTTTAGAGGCGGAGCAGTTCTTC CASSLGLEAEQFF
- TRBJ1-2 - TRBV28 TGTGCCAGCAGTCCAGCACAGATAACCTATGGCTACACCTTC CASSPAQITYGYTF
TRBD2 TRBJ2-1 once TRBV7-2 TGTGCCAGCAGCTCGGGACTAGCCTCCAATGAGCAGTTCTTC CASSSGLASNEQFF
- TRBJ1-2 once TRBV6-1 TGTGCCAGCAGTGAAATGCGAACTAACTATGGCTACACCTTC CASSEMRTNYGYTF
- TRBJ1-1 once TRBV11-2 TGTGCCAGCAGATCGGGGGTGGCAGGTGAAGCTTTCTTT CASRSGVAGEAFF
TRBD1 TRBJ1-4 - TRBV4-3 TGCGCCAGCAGCCAAGATCCGACAGGGGTTAATGAAAAACTGTTTTTT CASSQDPTGVNEKLFF
TRBD1 TRBJ1-4 - TRBV6-5 TGTGCCAGCAGCGAACAGGGGCGGGGTAATGAAAAACTGTTTTTT CASSEQGRGNEKLFF
TRBD2 TRBJ2-3 - TRBV28 TGTGCCAGCAGGCTATCTGGCGGGGGGGCAGATACGCAGTATTTT CASRLSGGGADTQYF
TRBD1 TRBJ1-2 - TRBV19 TGTGCCAGTAACACTGACAGGGGGCTCTATGGCTACACCTTC CASNTDRGLYGYTF
TRBD1 TRBJ1-3 - TRBV2 TGTGCCAGCTCCGGGACAGGGGCTGGGTACTCTGGAAACACCATATATTTT CASSGTGAGYSGNTIYF
- TRBJ2-3 - TRBV9 TGTGCCAGCAGCGTAGGGTCGGGGGCTACAGATACGCAGTATTTT CASSVGSGATDTQYF
TRBD1 TRBJ2-3 - TRBV6-5 TGTGCCAGCACCCAACAGGGGCCTAGGGATACGCAGTATTTT CASTQQGPRDTQYF
- TRBJ2-5 - TRBV27 TGTGCCAGCAGTCCCCGGCGGGGTCGGGAGACCCAGTACTTC CASSPRRGRETQYF
TRBD2 TRBJ2-3 - TRBV7-9 TGTGCCAGCAGCTTAGGACTAGCGGTCCCAATTACGCAGTATTTT CASSLGLAVPITQYF
- TRBJ2-5 - TRBV7-9 TGTGCCAGCAGCTCCCAAGAGACCCAGTACTTC CASSSQETQYF
TRBD1 TRBJ1-2 - TRBV13 TGTGCCAGCACCCCGGACAGGAACTATGGCTACACCTTC CASTPDRNYGYTF
TRBD1 TRBJ1-2 - TRBV18 TGTGCCAGCTCTCGACAGGGTGGCGAGGGCTACACCTTC CASSRQGGEGYTF
TRBD1 TRBJ1-6 - TRBV30 TGTGCCCGGAAGGAGGGACAGGGGCCTTGGGATTCACCCCTCCACTTT CARKEGQGPWDSPLHF
- TRBJ2-3 - TRBV7-9 TGTGCCAGCAGCGGGGGGTGGGGCACAGATACGCAGTATTTT CASSGGWGTDTQYF
- TRBJ2-6 - TRBV9 TGTGCCAGCAGCGTAGAGGCTGGGGCCAACGTCCTGACTTTC CASSVEAGANVLTF
TRBD1 TRBJ1-1 - TRBV29-1 TGCAGCGTTGAAGATCACAGGGGGCGGACTGAAGCTTTCTTT CSVEDHRGRTEAFF
- TRBJ1-1 few TRBV30 TGTGCCTGGGTGGGCGTGGGCCTGACTGAAGCTTTCTTT CAWVGVGLTEAFF
- TRBJ1-2 - TRBV6-5 TGTGCCAGCAGTTACACACAGGGTTATGGCTACACCTTC CASSYTQGYGYTF
TRBD2 TRBJ2-5 - TRBV10-3 TGTGCCATCAGTGAGTCTAGCGGGGGGCAAGAGACCCAGTACTTC CAISESSGGQETQYF
- TRBJ1-6 - TRBV10-3 TGTGCCATCAGTGAGACGAGCTCCTATAATTCACCCCTCCACTTT CAISETSSYNSPLHF
TRBD1 TRBJ2-5 - TRBV28 TGTGCCAGCAGTTTGCAGGGGGCGGGCGATGAGACCCAGTACTTC CASSLQGAGDETQYF
TRBD1 TRBJ2-7 - TRBV6-5 TGTGCCAGCAGTTACGAAAGACAGGGGCGGGAGCAGTACTTC CASSYERQGREQYF
- TRBJ2-5 few TRBV9 TGTGCCAGCAGCGTGTCGACAGGTACGCAGGAGACCCAGTACTTC CASSVSTGTQETQYF
TRBD1 TRBJ1-4 - TRBV7-2 TGTGCCAGCAGCCCGGCCTGGGACAGCTATGAAAAACTGTTTTTT CASSPAWDSYEKLFF
- TRBJ1-2 - TRBV5-1 TGCGCCAGCAGCTTACCGGGCTCGATCTATGGCTACACCTTC CASSLPGSIYGYTF
TRBD1 TRBJ2-5 - TRBV19 TGTGCCAGTAGTGCGGACAGGGCTGGAGAGACCCAGTACTTC CASSADRAGETQYF
TRBD1 TRBJ1-2 once TRBV5-1 TGCGCCAGCAGCCCGGGACAGGGGGCGAACTATGGCTACACCTTC CASSPGQGANYGYTF
- TRBJ1-4 once TRBV6-6 TGTGCCAGCCCACGTTCGGCGGGGGGTAATGAAAAACTGTTTTTT CASPRSAGGNEKLFF
- TRBJ2-5 - TRBV13 TGTGCCAGCAGCCCTAGGATCCAAGAGACCCAGTACTTC CASSPRIQETQYF
- TRBJ2-5 - TRBV11-2 TGTGCCAGCAGCACCCCCACCGCGCAGGGGGGGTACTTC CASSTPTAQGGYF
- TRBJ2-2 - TRBV28 TGTGCCAGCAGGGGTGCATGGGGGGCCGGCACCGGGGAGCTGTTTTTT CASRGAWGAGTGELFF